The text below deals with one T cell receptor beta chain. Generated by immunoSEQ multiplex PCR, the TCRdb table keeps only in-frame clones and is missing some. This sample has tens of thousands of clones, with roughly 93% found just once. These data are taken from a study of cytomegalovirus exposure and HLA in healthy donors. The sequence was obtained from a man aged 18 to 30 in good health and CMV-seronegative. Sequencing used PBMCs.

The CDR3 DNA is TGTGCCAGCAGCCCACAGGGGGGTAGCAATCAGCCCCAGCATTTT. Protein sequence: CASSPQGGSNQPQHF. The chain uses TRBV7-2 and TRBJ1-5; TRBD1 agrees at 8 bases. From germline, CDR1 is SGHTA and CDR2 FQGNSA. The length of the CDR3 is 15 residues. The V segment lost 5 bases and the J segment 0 bases; nucleotides outside the gene matches: 3.